The clone carrying this T cell receptor beta chain has ten or more counts. Its antigen is not known. The entry originates in a study of T cells in Graves' hyperthyroidism and ophthalmopathy. Study outcomes and limitations: Most clonotypes expanded in the thyroid (above 0.001) were also present in blood.

Amplified regions were TCR beta CDR3 sequences from RNA transcripts. HTBI primers drove first-round RT-PCR of the TCR CDR3. TCRdb itself ran the multiplex PCR reads through MiXCR, one entry per CDR3 protein. The repertoire holds 600,000 or so distinct CDR3 sequences, under 20% seen once, with around 4% in the top ten. Germline trimming cut 3 bases from V and 5 bases from J; bases unmatched to any gene: 4. The CDR3 covers 14 residues. Germline V lookup: CDR1 SEHNR, CDR2 FQNEAQ (reference sequence). Hyperthyroidism was newly diagnosed in patients aged 18 to 65 (duration under 2 months). Uncontrolled infections, other autoimmune diseases, pregnancy or lactation led to exclusion of patients.

Sequenced material: blood. This sequence was found in a woman aged 25 to 45 with Graves' hyperthyroidism. The J gene is TRBJ2-7, the V gene TRBV7-9; 10 bases fit TRBD1. In DNA form, the CDR3 reads TGTGCCAGCAGCTTGACAGGGGGCCTTGACGAGCAGTACTTC. It is translated as CASSLTGGLDEQYF.